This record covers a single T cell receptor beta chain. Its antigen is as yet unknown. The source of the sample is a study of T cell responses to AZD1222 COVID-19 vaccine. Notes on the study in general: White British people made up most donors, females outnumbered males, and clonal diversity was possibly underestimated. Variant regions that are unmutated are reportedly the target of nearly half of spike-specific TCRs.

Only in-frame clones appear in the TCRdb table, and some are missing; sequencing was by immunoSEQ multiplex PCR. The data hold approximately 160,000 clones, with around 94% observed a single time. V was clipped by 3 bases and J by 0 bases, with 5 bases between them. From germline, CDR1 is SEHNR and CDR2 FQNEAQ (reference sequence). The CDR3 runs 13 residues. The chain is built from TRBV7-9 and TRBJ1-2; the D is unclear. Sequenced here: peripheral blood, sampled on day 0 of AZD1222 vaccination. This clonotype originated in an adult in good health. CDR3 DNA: TGTGCCAGCAGCTTCTCTGCTAACTATGGCTACACCTTC. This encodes CASSFSANYGYTF.